Described below is a single T cell receptor beta chain sequence and its context. The sample is drawn from a study of blood T cell repertoires in COVID-19. Study-level information: The samples span acute and convalescent COVID-19 from the United States, Italy and Spain.

The V gene's germline CDR1 is SEHNR and CDR2 FQNEAQ (reference sequence). The CDR3 loop spans 15 amino acids. Trimming removed 5 bases from V and 1 base from J; junction bases left unmatched: 8. The data were produced by immunoSEQ multiplex PCR, yet TCRdb's version contains in-frame clones alone and is incomplete. The table has under 110,000 clones, about 84% seen once. This TCR derives from a woman aged 60-70 years with acute or convalescent COVID-19. This sequence joins TRBV7-9 and TRBJ2-7; 7 bases agree with TRBD1. Material for sequencing was peripheral blood. DNA for the CDR3: TGTGCCAGCAGCGGCCGACAGGGAAGGTCCTACGAGCAGTACTTC. Translating it yields CASSGRQGRSYEQYF.